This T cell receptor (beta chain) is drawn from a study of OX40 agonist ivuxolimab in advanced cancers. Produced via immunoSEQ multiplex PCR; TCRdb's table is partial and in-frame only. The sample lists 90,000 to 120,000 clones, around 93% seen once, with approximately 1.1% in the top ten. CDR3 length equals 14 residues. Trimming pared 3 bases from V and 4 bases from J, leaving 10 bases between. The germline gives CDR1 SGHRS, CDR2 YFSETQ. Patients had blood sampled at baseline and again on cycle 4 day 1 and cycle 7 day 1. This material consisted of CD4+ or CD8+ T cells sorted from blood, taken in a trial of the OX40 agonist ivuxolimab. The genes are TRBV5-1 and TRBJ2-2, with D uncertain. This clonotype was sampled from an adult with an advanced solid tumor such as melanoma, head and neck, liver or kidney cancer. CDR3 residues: CASSSSTTTGELFF. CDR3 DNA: TGCGCCAGCAGCTCTTCGACAACCACCGGGGAGCTGTTTTTT.